This TCR beta chain was recorded in a study of T-cell memory formation after mild COVID-19. The CDR3 sequence is 12 residues long. The V gene end was trimmed by 6 bases and the J gene end by 0 bases; junction bases not matched to a gene: 2. The germline gives CDR1 SQVTM, CDR2 ANQGSEA. TCRdb used MiXCR to reprocess the 5' RACE reads, holding one entry per CDR3 protein. The sample lists some 440,000 distinct CDR3 sequences, roughly 23% seen once, with 12% in the top ten. The chain employs TRBV29-1 and TRBJ2-7; 7 positions agree with TRBD1. What was sequenced was PBMCs or a T cell subset sorted from them (not recorded which). This receptor was taken from an adult woman who had mild COVID-19 (a few samples of this study predate the infection). Cell type and time point are not known. The CDR3 DNA follows: TGCAGCGTGACAGGGAGCTCCTACGAGCAGTACTTC. Translation gives CSVTGSSYEQYF.